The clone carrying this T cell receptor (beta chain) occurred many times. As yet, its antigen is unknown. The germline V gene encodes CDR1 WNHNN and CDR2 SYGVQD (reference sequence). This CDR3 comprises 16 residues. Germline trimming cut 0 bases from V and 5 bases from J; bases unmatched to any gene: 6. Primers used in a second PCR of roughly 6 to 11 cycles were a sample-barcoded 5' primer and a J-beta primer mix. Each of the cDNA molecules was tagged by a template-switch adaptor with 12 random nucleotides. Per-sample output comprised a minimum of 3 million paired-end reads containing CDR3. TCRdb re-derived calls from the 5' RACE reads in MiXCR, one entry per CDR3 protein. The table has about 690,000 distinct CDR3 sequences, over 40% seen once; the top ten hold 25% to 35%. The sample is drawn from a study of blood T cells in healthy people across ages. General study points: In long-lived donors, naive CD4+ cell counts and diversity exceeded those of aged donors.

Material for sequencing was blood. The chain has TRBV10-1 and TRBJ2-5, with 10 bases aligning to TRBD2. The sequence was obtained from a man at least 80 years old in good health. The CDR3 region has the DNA TGCGCCAGCAGTGAGTCAAGCGGGAGGGCCGGTGAGACCCAGTACTTC. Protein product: CASSESSGRAGETQYF.